Presented here are 9 T cell receptor beta chains from one specimen sequenced in a study of blood T cell repertoires in COVID-19. Some clones are missing from TCRdb's copy, which holds only in-frame ones; the method was immunoSEQ multiplex PCR. The profile shows approximately 490,000 clones, approximately 86% of them singletons. The specimen was PBMCs or T cells enriched from blood (not recorded which). The receptors were sampled from a young woman who had recovered from COVID-19.

This clone was found once. The CDR3 here is CASSQSLQSGREQYF. The CDR3 nucleotides are TGTGCCAGCAGCCAATCCCTCCAATCTGGGCGCGAGCAGTACTTC. V and J are TRBV3-1 (or the pseudogene TRBV3-2) and TRBJ2-7; D is ambiguous. There are 15 residues in the CDR3. Germline assignment: CDR1 LGHDT and CDR2 YNNKEL (reference sequence). Deletions cut 2 bases from V and 6 bases from J, with 17 bases between.

The CDR3 DNA reads as TGTGCCACCAGCAGAGAGGCCAGCTACGAGCAGTACTTC. Translation gives CATSREASYEQYF. The rearrangement uses TRBV15 and TRBJ2-7; D uncertain. In germline, CDR1 is LNHNV, CDR2 YYDKDF (reference sequence). Trimming removed 0 bases from V and 3 bases from J, with 6 bases in between. This CDR3 is built from 13 residues. Full variable domain (rest looked up from reference TRBV15 and TRBJ2-7): DAMVIQNPRYQVTQFGKPVTLSCSQTLNHNVMYWYQQKSSQAPKLLFHYYDKDFNNEADTPDNFQSRRPNTSFCFLDIRSPGLGDTAMYLCATSREASYEQYFGPGTRLTVT.

This chain links TRBV6-6 with TRBJ2-7, with 8 bases identical to TRBD2. The CDR3 is made up of 16 amino acids. Germline V lookup: CDR1 MNHNY, CDR2 SVGAGI (reference sequence). V lost 8 bases and J lost 7; bases outside the gene matches: 19. In nucleotides, the CDR3 is TGTGCCAGCCAACCACCTGGGCGGGGGGCAACGGGGGAGCAGTACTTC. It is translated as CASQPPGRGATGEQYF.

With respect to this clone: The same CDR3 arises from other DNA sequences in this sample as well. This chain links TRBV28 with TRBJ1-3; no reliable D call. The V end lost 8 bases, the J end lost 4 bases, and 6 bases lay between the germline ends. This CDR3 comprises 11 residues. Germline CDR1 MDHEN, CDR2 SYDVKM. DNA of the CDR3: TGTGCCAGCTTACAGGGAAACACCATATATTTT. As protein: CASLQGNTIYF.

As to this clone: The junction does not match germline at one end; this may be a read error. The chain carries TRBV11-2 and TRBJ1-1; no reliable D call. The germline CDR1 and CDR2 sequences are SGHAT and FQNNGV. The CDR3 is made up of 17 amino acids. CDR3 residues: CASSLDLPPTENTEAFF. In DNA form, the CDR3 reads TGTGCCAGCAGCCTAGACCTACCCCCAACAGAGAACACTGAAGCTTTCTTT.

The chain couples TRBV5-4 to TRBJ2-7; TRBD1 aligns across 10 bases. The length of the CDR3 is 16 residues. The ends lost 4 bases at V and 6 bases at J; junction bases unmatched: 13. Germline V CDR1 and CDR2: SGHNT, YYREEE (reference sequence). The CDR3 coding sequence is TGTGCCAGCAGCATAAGGGGACAGGGGCCCTCTCGCGAGCAGTACTTC. This translates into CASSIRGQGPSREQYF.

This chain joins TRBV2 and TRBJ2-2; no clear D. CDR1 and CDR2 from the germline V gene are SNHLY and FYNNEI. The V gene lost 8 bases and the J gene lost 0 bases, with 13 bases spanning the gap. This CDR3 is built from 15 residues. The CDR3 sequence is CASYRRGANTGELFF. The DNA for the CDR3 is TGTGCCAGCTATCGTCGCGGAGCGAACACCGGGGAGCTGTTTTTT.

This chain uses TRBV27 with TRBJ2-3, with 11 nucleotides matching TRBD2. Germline V gene sequence: CDR1 MNHEY, CDR2 SMNVEV (reference sequence). The CDR3 sequence is 16 residues long. After removal of 4 bases from V and 4 bases from J, the junction contained 7 bases not matched to a gene. The CDR3 region is CASSSIAGGRADTQYF. The CDR3 nucleotides read TGTGCCAGCAGTTCCATAGCGGGGGGGCGTGCAGATACGCAGTATTTT.

V usage is TRBV4-1 and J usage is TRBJ2-1; possible D gene TRBD2, 6 bases. In germline, CDR1 is MGHRA, CDR2 YSYEKL. The ends were cut back, 3 bases at V and 9 bases at J, with 6 bases in the middle. This CDR3 has 11 amino acids. The CDR3 sequence: CASSQGGEQFF. The CDR3 DNA reads as TGCGCCAGCAGCCAGGGGGGTGAGCAGTTCTTC.